Ten or more counts support the clone carrying this T cell receptor beta chain. The TCRbeta library was prepared with unique molecular identifiers. TCRdb processed the PCR reads anew with MiXCR; each CDR3 protein has one entry. The data show 120,000 or so distinct CDR3 sequences, approximately 10% seen once. This sample is part of a study of T-cell reconstitution after alpha-beta-depleted transplantation in children. Germline-derived CDR1 and CDR2 are SEHNR and FQNEAQ (reference sequence). Trimming pared 3 bases from V and 8 bases from J, leaving 8 bases between. CDR3 length: 12 residues. The chain combines TRBV7-9 with TRBJ2-1; possible D gene TRBD2, 5 bases. The sample consisted of PBMCs from the stem cell graft donor, taken from the stem cell graft. The clonotype originates from a human donor who donated a stem cell graft to a child with acute lymphoblastic leukemia. CDR3 bases: TGTGCCAGCAGCTTTTTCGGGGATGAGCAGTTCTTC. Encoded protein: CASSFFGDEQFF. The full variable domain, completed using reference TRBV7-9 and TRBJ2-1, is DTGVSQNPRHKITKRGQNVTFRCDPISEHNRLYWYRQTLGQGPEFLTYFQNEAQLEKSRLLSDRFSAERPKGSFSTLEIQRTEQGDSAMYLCASSFFGDEQFFGPGTRLTVL.